This T cell receptor (beta chain) came from a study of T cell changes during pregnancy in multiple sclerosis. Only in-frame clones appear in the TCRdb table, and some are missing; sequencing was by immunoSEQ multiplex PCR. The sample gives 65,000 to 80,000 clones, 93% of which show up once; approximately 2.4% is in the top ten. The V gene lost 1 base and the J gene lost 1 base, with 5 bases spanning the gap. Germline CDR1 is MNHNY and CDR2 is SVGAGI (reference sequence). The CDR3 runs 14 residues. The sample here was peripheral blood, taken in the second trimester of pregnancy. This clonotype originated in a female donor with multiple sclerosis, enrolled in a pregnancy study. The chain couples TRBV6-6 to TRBJ1-3; no clear D gene. CDR3 in DNA: TGTGCCAGCAGTTACTACGGTTCTGGAAACACCATATATTTT. This gives the protein CASSYYGSGNTIYF.